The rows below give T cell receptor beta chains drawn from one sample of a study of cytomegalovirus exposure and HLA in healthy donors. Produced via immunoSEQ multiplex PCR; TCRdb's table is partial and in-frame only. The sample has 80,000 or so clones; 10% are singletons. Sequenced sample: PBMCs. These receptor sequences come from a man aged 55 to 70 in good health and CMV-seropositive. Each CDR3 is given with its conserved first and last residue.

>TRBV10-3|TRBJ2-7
CAISESLAQRGYEQYF
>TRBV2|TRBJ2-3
CASQVTGPTDTQYF
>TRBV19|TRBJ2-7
CASSIDLPGAGHPHSYEQYF
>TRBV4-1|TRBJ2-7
CASSQITSGTGYEQYF
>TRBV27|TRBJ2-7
CASRTSGSYEQYF
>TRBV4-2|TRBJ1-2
CASSQDFGRGYTF
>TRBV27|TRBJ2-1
CASSWRGDEQFF
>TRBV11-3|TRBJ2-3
CASSTGSASDTQYF
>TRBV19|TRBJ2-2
CASQRTGELFF
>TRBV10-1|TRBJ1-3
CASSGDSSGNTIYF